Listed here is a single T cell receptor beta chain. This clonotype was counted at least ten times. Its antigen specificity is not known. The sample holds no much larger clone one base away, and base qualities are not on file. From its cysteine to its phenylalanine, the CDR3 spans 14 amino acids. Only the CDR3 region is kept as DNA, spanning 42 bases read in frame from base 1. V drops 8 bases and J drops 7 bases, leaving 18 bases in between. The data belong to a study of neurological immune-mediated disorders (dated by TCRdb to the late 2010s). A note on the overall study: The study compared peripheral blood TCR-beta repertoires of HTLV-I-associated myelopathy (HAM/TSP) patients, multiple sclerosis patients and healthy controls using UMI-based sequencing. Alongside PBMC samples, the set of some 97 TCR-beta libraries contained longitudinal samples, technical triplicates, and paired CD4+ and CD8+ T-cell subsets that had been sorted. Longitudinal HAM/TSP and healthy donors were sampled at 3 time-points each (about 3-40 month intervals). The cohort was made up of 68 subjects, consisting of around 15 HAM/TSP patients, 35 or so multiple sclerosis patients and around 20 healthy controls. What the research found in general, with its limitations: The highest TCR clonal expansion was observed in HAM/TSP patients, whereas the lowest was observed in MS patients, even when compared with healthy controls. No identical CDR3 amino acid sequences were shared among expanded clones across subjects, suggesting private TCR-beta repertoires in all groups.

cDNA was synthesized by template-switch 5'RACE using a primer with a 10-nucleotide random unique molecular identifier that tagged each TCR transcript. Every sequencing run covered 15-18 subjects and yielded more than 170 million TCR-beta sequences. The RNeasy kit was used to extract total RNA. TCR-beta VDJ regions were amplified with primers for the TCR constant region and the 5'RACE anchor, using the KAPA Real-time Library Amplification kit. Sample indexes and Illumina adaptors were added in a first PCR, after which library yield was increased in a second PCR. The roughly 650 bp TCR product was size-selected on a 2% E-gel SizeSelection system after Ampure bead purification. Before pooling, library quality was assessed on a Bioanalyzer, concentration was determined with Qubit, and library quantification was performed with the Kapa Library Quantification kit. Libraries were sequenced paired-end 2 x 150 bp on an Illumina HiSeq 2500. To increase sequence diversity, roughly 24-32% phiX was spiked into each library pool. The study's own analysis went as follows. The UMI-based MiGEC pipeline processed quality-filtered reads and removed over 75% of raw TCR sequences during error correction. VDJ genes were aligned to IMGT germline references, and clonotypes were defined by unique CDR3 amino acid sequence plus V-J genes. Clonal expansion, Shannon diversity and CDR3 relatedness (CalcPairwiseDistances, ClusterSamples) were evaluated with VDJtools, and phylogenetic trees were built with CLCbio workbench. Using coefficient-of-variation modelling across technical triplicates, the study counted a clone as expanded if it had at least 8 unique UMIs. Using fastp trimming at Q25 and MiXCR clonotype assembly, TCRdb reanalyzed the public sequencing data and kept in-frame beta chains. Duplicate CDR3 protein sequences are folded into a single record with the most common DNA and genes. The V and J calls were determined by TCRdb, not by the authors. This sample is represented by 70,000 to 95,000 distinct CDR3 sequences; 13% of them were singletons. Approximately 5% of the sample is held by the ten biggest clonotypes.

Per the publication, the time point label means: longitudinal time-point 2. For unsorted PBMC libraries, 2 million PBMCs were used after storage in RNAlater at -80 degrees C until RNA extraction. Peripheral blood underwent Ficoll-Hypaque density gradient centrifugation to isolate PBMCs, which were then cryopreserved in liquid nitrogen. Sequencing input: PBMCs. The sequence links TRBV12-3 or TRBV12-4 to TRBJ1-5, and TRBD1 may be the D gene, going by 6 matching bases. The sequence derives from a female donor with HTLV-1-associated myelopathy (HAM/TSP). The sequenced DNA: TGTGCCAGCTCCCAACAGGGCGGGGACCAGCCCCAGCATTTT. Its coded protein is CASSQQGGDQPQHF.